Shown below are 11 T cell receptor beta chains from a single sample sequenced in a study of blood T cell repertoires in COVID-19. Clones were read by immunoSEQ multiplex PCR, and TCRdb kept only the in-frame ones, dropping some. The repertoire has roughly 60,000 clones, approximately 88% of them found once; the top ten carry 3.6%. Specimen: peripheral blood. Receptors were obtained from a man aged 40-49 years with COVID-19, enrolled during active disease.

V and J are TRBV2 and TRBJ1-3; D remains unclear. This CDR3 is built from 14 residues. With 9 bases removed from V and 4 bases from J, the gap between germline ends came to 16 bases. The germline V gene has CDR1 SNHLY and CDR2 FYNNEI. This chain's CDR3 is CASRRPGLGNTIYF. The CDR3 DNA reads TGTGCCAGTAGGAGGCCTGGACTGGGAAACACCATATATTTT.

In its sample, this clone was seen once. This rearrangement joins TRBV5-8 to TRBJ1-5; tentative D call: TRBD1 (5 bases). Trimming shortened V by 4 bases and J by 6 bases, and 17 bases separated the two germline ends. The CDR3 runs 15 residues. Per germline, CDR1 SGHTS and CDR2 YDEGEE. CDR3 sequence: CASSPRRVRGQPQHF. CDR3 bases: TGTGCCAGCAGCCCCCGCAGGGTAAGAGGTCAGCCCCAGCATTTT. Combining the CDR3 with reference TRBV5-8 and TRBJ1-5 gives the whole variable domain EAGVTQSPTHLIKTRGQQATLRCSPISGHTSVYWYQQALGLGLQFLLWYDEGEERNRGNFPPRFSGRQFPNYSSELNVNALELEDSALYLCASSPRRVRGQPQHFGDGTRLSIL.

Here the CDR3 reads CASSLGRQGTIQSTDTQYF. The CDR3 region has the DNA TGTGCCAGCAGCTTAGGGCGGCAGGGGACAATCCAAAGCACAGATACGCAGTATTTT. The chain has TRBV7-9 and TRBJ2-3, with D tentatively TRBD1 (6 bases). The germline V gene has CDR1 SEHNR and CDR2 FQNEAQ (reference sequence). This CDR3 is built from 19 residues. V lost 1 base to trimming and J lost 0 bases, with 20 bases between them.

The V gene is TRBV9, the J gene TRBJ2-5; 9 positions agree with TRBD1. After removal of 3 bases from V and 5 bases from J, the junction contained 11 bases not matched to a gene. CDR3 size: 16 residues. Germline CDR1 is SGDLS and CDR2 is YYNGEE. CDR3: CASSGTGTGRGETQYF. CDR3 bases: TGTGCCAGCAGCGGAACCGGGACAGGGAGGGGGGAGACCCAGTACTTC.

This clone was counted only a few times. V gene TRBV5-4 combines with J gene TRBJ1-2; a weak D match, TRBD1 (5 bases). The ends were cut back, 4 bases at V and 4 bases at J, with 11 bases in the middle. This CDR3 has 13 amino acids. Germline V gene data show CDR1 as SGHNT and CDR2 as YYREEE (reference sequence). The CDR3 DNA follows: TGTGCCAGCAGCGCGGGGACCGGCTATGGCTACACCTTC. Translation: CASSAGTGYGYTF.

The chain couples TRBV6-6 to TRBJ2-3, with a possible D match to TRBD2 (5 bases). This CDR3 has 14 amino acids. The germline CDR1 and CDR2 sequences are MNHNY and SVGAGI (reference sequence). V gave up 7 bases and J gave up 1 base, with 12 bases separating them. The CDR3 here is CASTPAGGTDTQYF. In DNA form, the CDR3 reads TGTGCCAGCACTCCCGCCGGGGGCACAGATACGCAGTATTTT.

CDR3 residues: CASSVGGHSSAKQYF. The CDR3 nucleotides are TGTGCCAGCAGCGTAGGGGGACATTCAAGCGCAAAGCAGTACTTC. The chain couples TRBV9 to TRBJ2-7; weak D call: TRBD1 (6 bases). V lost 0 bases to trimming and J lost 8 bases, with 18 bases between them. CDR1 and CDR2 (germline): SGDLS, YYNGEE. The CDR3 runs 15 residues.

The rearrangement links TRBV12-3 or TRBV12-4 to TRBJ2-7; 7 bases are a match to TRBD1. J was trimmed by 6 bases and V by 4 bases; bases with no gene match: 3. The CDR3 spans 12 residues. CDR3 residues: CASSWDSREQYF. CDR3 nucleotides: TGTGCCAGCAGTTGGGACAGTCGCGAGCAGTACTTC.

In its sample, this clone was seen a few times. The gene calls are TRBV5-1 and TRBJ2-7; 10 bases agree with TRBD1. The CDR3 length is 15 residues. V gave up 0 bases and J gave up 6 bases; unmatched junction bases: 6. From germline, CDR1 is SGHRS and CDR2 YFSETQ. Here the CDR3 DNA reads TGCGCCAGCAGCTTGGTAGGGACAGGGGCAGGCGAGCAGTACTTC. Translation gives CASSLVGTGAGEQYF.

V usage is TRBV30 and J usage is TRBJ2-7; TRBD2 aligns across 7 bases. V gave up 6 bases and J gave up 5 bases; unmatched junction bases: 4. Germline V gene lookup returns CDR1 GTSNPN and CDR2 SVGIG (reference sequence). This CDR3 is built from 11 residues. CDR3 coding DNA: TGTGCCTGTAAGCGGGACCACGAGCAGTACTTC. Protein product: CACKRDHEQYF.

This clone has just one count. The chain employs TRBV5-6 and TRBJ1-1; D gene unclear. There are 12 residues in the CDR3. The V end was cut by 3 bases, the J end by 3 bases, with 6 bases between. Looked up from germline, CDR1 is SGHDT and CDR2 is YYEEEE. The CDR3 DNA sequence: TGTGCCAGCAGCTACACCGACACTGAAGCTTTCTTT. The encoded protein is CASSYTDTEAFF.